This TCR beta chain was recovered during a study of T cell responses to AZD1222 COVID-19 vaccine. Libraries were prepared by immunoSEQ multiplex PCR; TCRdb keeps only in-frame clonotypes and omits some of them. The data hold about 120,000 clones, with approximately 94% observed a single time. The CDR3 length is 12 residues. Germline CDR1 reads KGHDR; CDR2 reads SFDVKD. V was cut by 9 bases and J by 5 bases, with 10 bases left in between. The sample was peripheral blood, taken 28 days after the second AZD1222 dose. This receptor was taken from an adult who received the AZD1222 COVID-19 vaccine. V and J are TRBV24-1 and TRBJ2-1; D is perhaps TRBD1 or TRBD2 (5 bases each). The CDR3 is CATGGFNNEQFF. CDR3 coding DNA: TGTGCCACCGGGGGATTTAACAATGAGCAGTTCTTC.